This is a list of T cell receptor beta chains from one sample in a study of a mutant IDH1 vaccine in newly diagnosed glioma. These receptors' targets are unknown. Produced via immunoSEQ multiplex PCR; TCRdb's table is partial and in-frame only. The table shows about 21,000 clones, with roughly 90% occurring only once. Sequenced here: PBMCs, sampled from a glioma patient whose treatment included an IDH1 peptide vaccine. These receptor sequences come from a woman in her thirties or forties with glioma. The CDR3 runs from the conserved cysteine through the conserved F or W. Fields, in order: CDR3 length, clone size, D gene, V gene, J gene, CDR3 DNA, CDR3 protein. D genes are given only for firm matches. Where a row states a size, it is once, few, many or the class of an expanded clone; other rows omit it.

>16|NA|NA|TRBV6-5|TRBJ2-1
TGTGCCAGCAGTTCCCCCAGGAGGTCTGCCTACAATGAGCAGTTCTTC
CASSSPRRSAYNEQFF
>15|NA|NA|TRBV6-5|TRBJ1-2
TGTGCCAGCAAGGTCCCCGGGGGAGCAAACTATGGCTACACCTTC
CASKVPGGANYGYTF
>14|NA|NA|TRBV6-5|TRBJ1-1
TGTGCCAGCAGTTACGAAGGGGGGAGAACTGAAGCTTTCTTT
CASSYEGGRTEAFF
>18|NA|NA|TRBV12-1|TRBJ2-2
TGTGCCAGCAGCTTTAATCAGGGGGCGATGGCAGAAATAGGGGAGCTGTTTTTT
CASSFNQGAMAEIGELFF
>15|NA|TRBD2|TRBV5-1|TRBJ2-7
TGCGCCAGCAGCCTCGGACTAGCGGACGTCTACGAGCAGTACTTC
CASSLGLADVYEQYF
>15|NA|TRBD1|TRBV7-8|TRBJ2-7
TGTGCCAGCAGTTCCGGGACAGGGCGTTTCTACGAGCAGTACTTC
CASSSGTGRFYEQYF
>16|once|TRBD1|TRBV30|TRBJ1-2
TGTGCCTGGAGCGATGCAGGACAGGGCCATTTTAGGGGCTACACCTTC
CAWSDAGQGHFRGYTF
>13|NA|TRBD2|TRBV7-2|TRBJ2-7
TGTGCCAGCAGCGTCTCCCCGGGAGGCGAGCAGTACTTC
CASSVSPGGEQYF
>13|NA|NA|TRBV7-2|TRBJ1-1
TGTGCCAGCAGCCGACTCCTGAACACTGAAGCTTTCTTT
CASSRLLNTEAFF
>15|few|TRBD2|TRBV18|TRBJ2-7
TGTGCCAGCTCACCACCACTAGCGGAGTCTTGGGAGCAGTACTTC
CASSPPLAESWEQYF
>13|few|NA|TRBV28|TRBJ1-1
TGTGCCAGCCTATTATCAGGGCGGACTGAAGCTTTCTTT
CASLLSGRTEAFF
>15|NA|NA|TRBV5-1|TRBJ1-2
TGCGCCAGCAGCCCTAACGGGGGGGTTGTTTATGGCTACACCTTC
CASSPNGGVVYGYTF